These 32 T cell receptor beta chains were sequenced from one sample in a study of shared clonotypes between healthy human individuals. Sequencing was performed with immunoSEQ multiplex PCR; in TCRdb, only in-frame clones are kept and a portion is missing. The sample holds under 2.5 million clones, 92% seen once. Sequencing was performed on naive CD4+ T cells from PBMCs. The subset is: CD45RA+ positively selected. These receptor sequences come from a man aged 18-30 years in good health. Some clones in this sample may be carry-over from other donors' samples.

V usage is TRBV18 and J usage is TRBJ1-1; D remains unclear. Deletions cut 1 base from V and 8 bases from J, with 14 bases between. The CDR3 length is 14 residues. Germline V gene sequence: CDR1 KGHSH, CDR2 LQKENI. CDR3 in DNA: TGTGCCAGCTCACCACGGTCAACCGGATCCGAAGCTTTCTTT. As protein: CASSPRSTGSEAFF.

This rearrangement joins TRBV30 to TRBJ2-3; weak D call: TRBD1 (5 bases). The V gene's germline CDR1 is GTSNPN and CDR2 SVGIG (reference sequence). V was trimmed by 4 bases and J by 2 bases, leaving 13 bases between them. This CDR3 region has 14 residues. Written as DNA, the CDR3 is TGTGCCTGGACTAGACAGCCCTACACAGATACGCAGTATTTT. Its protein is CAWTRQPYTDTQYF.

The CDR3 nucleotides read TGTGCCAGCAGCTCACGACGGGGAGACAACTATGGCTACACCTTC. Translating it yields CASSSRRGDNYGYTF. The chain carries TRBV5-5 and TRBJ1-2; D is unclear. V was cut by 3 bases and J by 2 bases, with 14 bases left in between. CDR1 is SGHKS, CDR2 YYEKEE, per germline (reference sequence). This CDR3 has 15 amino acids.

J is TRBJ2-3 and V is TRBV30, with D possibly matching TRBD1 (6 bases). Germline-derived CDR1 and CDR2 are GTSNPN and SVGIG (reference sequence). This CDR3 region has 12 residues. Between the trimmed V and J ends, which lost 1 base and 9 bases, there was a span of 11 bases. The CDR3 region has the DNA TGTGCCTGGAGTGCGACAGGTGGGACGCAGTATTTT. This translates into CAWSATGGTQYF.

This sequence joins TRBV6-1 and TRBJ1-2; D gene ambiguous. The CDR3 totals 13 residues. Per germline, CDR1 MNHNS and CDR2 SASEGT. Trimming left V 7 bases short and J 1 base short, with 10 bases between. CDR3 residues: CASKEALNYGYTF. CDR3 nucleotides: TGTGCCAGCAAAGAGGCCCTTAACTATGGCTACACCTTC.

This sequence joins TRBV14 and TRBJ1-4; D is uncertain. V lost 6 bases and J 6 bases, leaving 17 bases between the germline ends. The CDR3 is 15 residues long. Germline CDR1 and CDR2: SGHDN and FVKESK. The CDR3 sequence: CASSPRSTRDEKLFF. The CDR3 coding sequence is TGTGCCAGCAGTCCAAGGTCCACCCGGGATGAAAAACTGTTTTTT.

The rearrangement links TRBV27 to TRBJ2-5; a weak D match, TRBD1 (5 bases). The V end lost 5 bases, the J end lost 1 base, and 11 bases lay between the germline ends. Germline V gives CDR1 MNHEY, CDR2 SMNVEV (reference sequence). The CDR3 sequence is 14 residues long. The CDR3 region has the DNA TGTGCCAGCAGTACCCAGGGTCCCCAAGAGACCCAGTACTTC. Its protein product is CASSTQGPQETQYF.

This chain uses TRBV15 with TRBJ2-3, with TRBD2 matching over 7 bases. With V trimmed by 5 bases and J by 0 bases, 5 bases remained unmatched. CDR3 size: 15 residues. Looked up from germline, CDR1 is LNHNV and CDR2 is YYDKDF (reference sequence). The DNA of the CDR3 is TGTGCCACCAGCCTGACTAGCCGTAGCACAGATACGCAGTATTTT. The encoded protein is CATSLTSRSTDTQYF.

The chain employs TRBV5-1 and TRBJ1-3, with D perhaps matching TRBD1 (5 bases). V was cut by 0 bases and J by 0 bases, with 10 bases left in between. The CDR3 contains 16 residues. Looked up from germline, CDR1 is SGHRS and CDR2 is YFSETQ. The CDR3 sequence: CASSLEQANSGNTIYF. CDR3 nucleotide sequence: TGCGCCAGCAGCTTGGAACAGGCGAACTCTGGAAACACCATATATTTT.

With respect to this clone: Different DNA sequences within this sample yield the same CDR3. This chain's CDR3 is CASSLDSSNYGYTF. CDR3 nucleotide sequence: TGCGCCAGCAGCTTGGACTCCTCTAACTATGGCTACACCTTC. This chain connects TRBV5-1 to TRBJ1-2; D gene uncertain. The CDR3 contains 14 residues. The V gene lost 0 bases and the J gene lost 0 bases, with 6 bases spanning the gap. The germline CDR1 and CDR2 sequences are SGHRS and YFSETQ.

The chain joins TRBV4-1 to TRBJ1-6; no clear D gene. Germline V lookup: CDR1 MGHRA, CDR2 YSYEKL. Trimming stripped 0 bases from V and 10 bases from J, with 4 bases between. The CDR3 totals 12 residues. The CDR3 protein is CASSQDVSPLHF. CDR3 in DNA: TGCGCCAGCAGCCAAGATGTCTCACCCCTCCACTTT.

This rearrangement joins TRBV6-4 to TRBJ2-1, with D perhaps matching TRBD2 (5 bases). Germline CDR1 MRHNA, CDR2 SNTAGT. This CDR3 is built from 13 residues. V was shortened by 4 bases and J by 8 bases, with 12 bases between the two germline ends. CDR3: CASSVSGIDEQFF. The CDR3 DNA is TGTGCCAGCAGTGTATCGGGGATAGATGAGCAGTTCTTC.

The chain combines TRBV28 with TRBJ1-2; D possibly corresponds to TRBD1 (5 bases). From germline, CDR1 is MDHEN and CDR2 SYDVKM. The CDR3 has 13 amino acids. The V end was cut by 6 bases, the J end by 4 bases, with 12 bases between. CDR3 residues: CASRRKGFYGYTF. Here the CDR3 DNA reads TGTGCCAGCAGGAGAAAGGGGTTCTATGGCTACACCTTC.

This sequence joins TRBV7-8 and TRBJ2-1, with TRBD2 identical over 8 bases. Germline V gives CDR1 SGHVS, CDR2 FQNEAQ. The length of the CDR3 is 13 residues. Trimming removed 5 bases from V and 8 bases from J; junction bases left unmatched: 5. CDR3 sequence reads: CASSRRGGHEQFF. The CDR3 DNA sequence: TGTGCCAGCAGCCGTCGGGGGGGGCATGAGCAGTTCTTC.

CDR3 sequence (DNA): TGTGCCAGCAGCCAAGTCGGGGCTAGCGGGAATTCTCTCAAAAACATTCAGTACTTC. It translates to CASSQVGASGNSLKNIQYF. The chain combines TRBV4-2 with TRBJ2-4, with 9 bases matching TRBD2. J was trimmed by 3 bases and V by 1 base; bases with no gene match: 13. Germline V gene lookup returns CDR1 LGHNA and CDR2 YNFKEQ. This CDR3 has 19 residues.

The chain recombines TRBV28 with TRBJ2-7; D not resolved. V was cut by 5 bases and J by 5 bases, with 10 bases left in between. Germline CDR1 reads MDHEN; CDR2 reads SYDVKM. CDR3 length: 12 amino acids. The chain's CDR3 is CASSPMAHEQYF. The CDR3 DNA is TGTGCCAGCAGTCCAATGGCCCACGAGCAGTACTTC.

This rearrangement joins TRBV28 to TRBJ2-7; TRBD2 is a possible D gene (5 bases). The ends were cut back, 3 bases at V and 6 bases at J, with 9 bases in the middle. This CDR3 has 12 amino acids. Germline values: CDR1 MDHEN, CDR2 SYDVKM. The CDR3 nucleotides are TGTGCCAGCAGTTTTGCTAGCCCCGAGCAGTACTTC. Translated: CASSFASPEQYF.

J is TRBJ2-1 and V is TRBV29-1; the D gene is possibly TRBD2 (6 bases). V lost 7 bases to trimming and J lost 3 bases, with 13 bases between them. CDR3 length equals 13 residues. Germline V CDR1 and CDR2: SQVTM, ANQGSEA. As DNA, the CDR3 is TGCAGCGGGTTTTCGCGGGACTACAATGAGCAGTTCTTC. Its protein is CSGFSRDYNEQFF.

Comment on this clone: The same CDR3 can be traced to other DNA sequences in this sample. V is TRBV7-2 and J is TRBJ2-5; 7 bases map to TRBD2. The CDR3 loop spans 15 amino acids. Germline assignment: CDR1 SGHTA and CDR2 FQGNSA. Trimming at V came to 0 bases and at J to 4 bases, leaving 5 bases not matched to a gene. The CDR3 DNA reads TGTGCCAGCAGCTTAGCGGGGAGGGGAGGAGAGACCCAGTACTTC. It encodes CASSLAGRGGETQYF.

The V and J genes are TRBV5-4 and TRBJ2-7, with 10 bases fitting TRBD2. Germline-derived CDR1 and CDR2 are SGHNT and YYREEE (reference sequence). The CDR3 extends over 15 amino acids. With 4 bases clipped from V and 0 bases from J, the junction kept 4 bases outside the gene matches. CDR3 region: CASSKTSGRSYEQYF. The CDR3 region has the DNA TGTGCCAGCAGCAAGACTAGCGGGCGCTCCTACGAGCAGTACTTC.

The chain joins TRBV11-2 to TRBJ2-2; 8 bases line up with TRBD1. CDR3 length: 16 amino acids. Germline CDR1 SGHAT, CDR2 FQNNGV. The V and J ends lost 5 bases and 6 bases, in that order; junction bases with no gene match: 11. Here the CDR3 DNA reads TGTGCCAGCAGCCATAGGACAGGGAACTTACCCGGGGAGCTGTTTTTT. Its translation is CASSHRTGNLPGELFF.

This clone was recorded a few times. The gene calls are TRBV2 and TRBJ2-2; D is uncertain. The V and J ends lost 2 bases and 5 bases respectively, with 6 bases between them. Germline-derived CDR1 and CDR2 are SNHLY and FYNNEI. The CDR3 has 13 amino acids. The CDR3 region is CASSETSTGELFF. Written as DNA, the CDR3 is TGTGCCAGCAGTGAAACTTCTACCGGGGAGCTGTTTTTT.

The CDR3 region is CASRGPDRVYGYTF. In nucleotides, the CDR3 is TGTGCCAGTAGGGGACCGGACAGGGTCTATGGCTACACCTTC. The chain joins TRBV19 to TRBJ1-2; TRBD1 matches 8 bases. Germline assignment: CDR1 LNHDA and CDR2 SQIVND (reference sequence). Losses at the gene ends were 6 bases for V and 4 bases for J; bases not matched to a gene: 7. This CDR3 spans 14 amino acids. The full variable domain, completed using reference TRBV19 and TRBJ1-2, is DGGITQSPKYLFRKEGQNVTLSCEQNLNHDAMYWYRQDPGQGLRLIYYSQIVNDFQKGDIAEGYSVSREKKESFPLTVTSAQKNPTAFYLCASRGPDRVYGYTFGSGTRLTVV.

The chain carries TRBV9 and TRBJ2-2; TRBD1 might be the D (5 bases). CDR1 is SGDLS and CDR2 is YYNGEE in the germline V gene. This CDR3 contains 17 residues. Deletions cut 4 bases from V and 5 bases from J, with 21 bases between. The CDR3 region is CASSHTVGVIGTGELFF. Written as DNA, the CDR3 is TGTGCCAGCAGCCACACGGTAGGGGTTATCGGGACCGGGGAGCTGTTTTTT.

The rearrangement links TRBV28 to TRBJ2-1, with 13 positions matching TRBD2. Per the germline V gene, CDR1 is MDHEN and CDR2 is SYDVKM. V shed 6 bases, J shed 10 bases, and the junction held 9 bases outside the gene matches. The CDR3 sequence is 15 residues long. CDR3: CASRIGLAGVSEQFF. The CDR3 nucleotides read TGTGCCAGCAGAATAGGACTAGCGGGGGTGTCCGAGCAGTTCTTC.

The V call is TRBV28, the J call TRBJ1-2; a weak D match, TRBD1 (5 bases). The CDR3 extends over 14 amino acids. Trimming took off 6 bases at V and 4 bases at J, with 15 bases between the two ends. CDR1 and CDR2 (germline): MDHEN, SYDVKM. This chain's CDR3 is CASRLSGTVYGYTF. CDR3 nucleotides: TGTGCCAGCAGGCTCTCCGGGACGGTCTATGGCTACACCTTC.

This clone was detected only a few times. This chain connects TRBV5-5 to TRBJ1-1, with D perhaps matching TRBD1 (6 bases). Germline V gene lookup returns CDR1 SGHKS and CDR2 YYEKEE (reference sequence). V lost 6 bases, J lost 10 bases, and 16 bases lay in between. The length of the CDR3 is 12 residues. CDR3 nucleotide sequence: TGTGCCAGCAATCTACAGGGTGGAGGAGCTTTCTTT. The encoded protein is CASNLQGGGAFF.

The genes are TRBV4-3 and TRBJ1-4; D unresolved. The CDR3 consists of 16 residues. The V and J ends lost 4 bases and 3 bases respectively, with 15 bases between them. From germline, CDR1 is LGHNA and CDR2 YSLEER. CDR3 bases: TGCGCCAGCAGCCGGAGGAACAGCGCAGCTAATGAAAAACTGTTTTTT. This codes for CASSRRNSAANEKLFF.

The J gene is TRBJ2-7, the V gene TRBV4-2; 9 nucleotides line up with TRBD2. Trimming at V came to 0 bases and at J to 1 base, leaving 4 bases not matched to a gene. Germline CDR1 LGHNA, CDR2 YNFKEQ. The CDR3 is 16 amino acids. The CDR3 sequence: CASSQDGLAGSYEQYF. The CDR3 region has the DNA TGTGCCAGCAGCCAAGATGGGCTAGCGGGGTCCTACGAGCAGTACTTC.

This clone has just a few counts. The chain couples TRBV11-2 to TRBJ2-7; D could derive from TRBD1 or TRBD2 (6 bases each). Germline assignment: CDR1 SGHAT and CDR2 FQNNGV. V lost 5 bases and J 0 bases, leaving 17 bases between the germline ends. CDR3 size: 16 residues. CDR3 region: CASSRINREASYEQYF. The CDR3 DNA is TGTGCCAGCAGCCGTATCAACAGGGAGGCCTCCTACGAGCAGTACTTC.

This clone has more than one count but fewer than ten. The chain recombines TRBV18 with TRBJ1-2, with D perhaps matching TRBD1 (5 bases). CDR3 length: 14 residues. Germline CDR1 reads KGHSH; CDR2 reads LQKENI. V lost 8 bases and J 4 bases, leaving 17 bases between the germline ends. The CDR3 sequence: CASAAGFQTYGYTF. The CDR3, as DNA: TGTGCCAGCGCAGCAGGGTTTCAAACCTATGGCTACACCTTC.

The V gene is TRBV5-4, the J gene TRBJ2-7, with D hard to call. Per germline, CDR1 SGHNT and CDR2 YYREEE (reference sequence). The V and J ends lost 4 bases and 0 bases respectively, with 20 bases between them. This CDR3 has 17 amino acids. The CDR3 protein is CASSQVGGERSSYEQYF. The CDR3 DNA is TGTGCCAGCAGCCAGGTCGGTGGGGAACGGAGCTCCTACGAGCAGTACTTC.